The T cell receptor (beta chain) under discussion was sequenced for a study of blood T cell repertoires in COVID-19. About the study: The samples span acute and convalescent COVID-19 from the United States, Italy and Spain.

Participants came from some 23 US areas, aged roughly 18 to 95 years. The CDR3 extends over 15 amino acids. The V gene's germline CDR1 is ENHRY and CDR2 SYGVKD. Trimming at V came to 11 bases and at J to 0 bases, leaving 6 bases not matched to a gene. The data were produced by immunoSEQ multiplex PCR, yet TCRdb's version contains in-frame clones alone and is incomplete. The sample holds 350,000 to 450,000 clones; 91% are singletons and the top ten take roughly 0.9%. The TCR was taken from a woman aged 35 to 49 who had been exposed to COVID-19. The V call is TRBV10-3, the J call TRBJ2-1; 11 nucleotides agree with TRBD2. Material: PBMCs or T cells enriched from blood (not recorded which). Here the CDR3 reads CALAGGPSSYNEQFF. Written as DNA, the CDR3 is TGTGCCCTAGCGGGAGGCCCCAGCTCCTACAATGAGCAGTTCTTC.